This TCR beta chain stems from a study of cytomegalovirus exposure and HLA in healthy donors. Study details: From HLA-typed donors, an early data release held 70 million to 95 million unique TCRs. Findings and caveats of the study: Roughly even sequencing depth across donors was the assumption behind the presence/absence analyses.

Primers included in the PCR were 60 Vbeta and 13 Jbeta primers. Repertoires were generated with immunoSEQ multiplex PCR, while TCRdb's copy carries only in-frame clones and drops some. The sample totals roughly 110,000 clones. Trimming left V 5 bases short and J 5 bases short, with 13 bases between. Per the germline V gene, CDR1 is SNHLY and CDR2 is FYNNEI. The CDR3 is 14 amino acids. About this clone itself: The antigen is undetermined.

The sequenced sample was PBMCs. The rearrangement links TRBV2 to TRBJ2-1, with a tentative D call TRBD2 (5 bases). The TCR was taken from a man aged 35 to 55 in good health and CMV-seropositive. CDR3 region: CASSLERGNNEQFF. The CDR3 region has the DNA TGTGCCAGCAGTCTTGAGAGAGGGAACAATGAGCAGTTCTTC.